This T cell receptor beta chain was sequenced for a study of blood T cells in healthy people across ages. This clonotype was observed a few times. A J-beta primer mix and a sample-barcoded 5' primer were used in a second PCR of roughly 6 to 12 cycles. TCRdb re-called the 5' RACE reads through MiXCR, storing one row per CDR3 protein. Of under 1,000,000 distinct CDR3 sequences detected, roughly 40% appear once; the ten largest clones hold approximately 13%. V dropped 2 bases and J dropped 1 base, with 14 bases sitting between them. The CDR3 loop spans 16 amino acids. The V and J genes are TRBV12-3 or TRBV12-4 and TRBJ1-1; tentatively, D is TRBD1 (6 bases). The sequencing sample was made of blood. The sequence came from a man between 18 and 29 years old in good health. CDR3 loop: CASSLRGAGGNTEAFF. The CDR3 DNA follows: TGTGCCAGCAGTTTACGGGGGGCTGGTGGGAACACTGAAGCTTTCTTT.